Sequencing of this T cell receptor beta chain was carried out in a study of shared clonotypes between healthy human individuals. Study overall: Contributing individuals were a couple of females and three males aged 18 to 49.

Trimming shortened V by 7 bases and J by 6 bases, and 16 bases separated the two germline ends. CDR3 length: 13 residues. CDR1 SQVTM and CDR2 ANQGSEA come from the germline V gene. Sorted-subset replicate PCR reactions contained 150 to 200 ng DNA, corresponding to 29,000 or so T cell genomes. Produced via immunoSEQ multiplex PCR; TCRdb's table is partial and in-frame only. There are about 2.1 million clones in the sample; approximately 94% occur only once, and 1.7% lies in the top ten. Naive CD8 isolation took CD45RO-negative cells positively selected for CCR7 and excluded terminally differentiated effector memory CD45RA+ cells.

J is TRBJ2-1 and V is TRBV29-1; D gene uncertain. The clonotype comes from a young man in good health. Some clones in this sample may be carry-over from other donors' samples. The sample comprised naive CD8+ T cells from PBMCs. The CDR3 is CSGRTRLGNEQFF. Written as DNA, the CDR3 is TGCAGCGGTCGGACCCGCCTGGGCAATGAGCAGTTCTTC.